These 7 T cell receptor beta chains originate from one sample sequenced in a study of T cells expressing NK-cell markers. For each CDR3 protein, TCRdb gives one entry from its re-call of the 5' RACE reads, without DNA. Here the sample table reports hundreds of thousands of distinct CDR3 sequences. Sequencing was performed on blood T cells: a sorted CD56 or NKG2C T cell subset, CD4+ or CD8+ T cells, or bulk PBMC T cells (not recorded which). These receptors originate from a woman aged 18-70 years in good health.

The rearrangement links TRBV12-3 or TRBV12-4 to TRBJ2-5; no DNA is available, so the TRBD2 call from TCRdb remains unchecked. This CDR3 contains 15 residues. The CDR3 loop is CASSPWTSGGETQYF.

The chain has TRBV12-3 or TRBV12-4 and TRBJ1-1. The CDR3 has 14 amino acids. The CDR3 sequence: CASSFQVLDTEAFF.

V and J are TRBV5-1 and TRBJ2-3; as DNA is missing, the TRBD1 call by TCRdb cannot be tested. This CDR3 contains 15 residues. The germline V gene encodes CDR1 SGHRS and CDR2 YFSETQ. Here the CDR3 reads CASSSGRGSTDTQYF.

The V call is TRBV12-3 or TRBV12-4, the J call TRBJ2-7; TCRdb selects TRBD1, and the lack of DNA leaves this call unchecked. The CDR3 extends over 14 amino acids. The CDR3 is CASSRTGTGYEQYF.

The chain combines TRBV7-9 with TRBJ2-7; with no DNA, the TCRdb D assignment of TRBD1 cannot be verified. The CDR3 is made up of 15 amino acids. Germline V gene lookup returns CDR1 SEHNR and CDR2 FQNEAQ (reference sequence). The CDR3 sequence is CASSLEGTKNYEQYF.

J is TRBJ2-4 and V is TRBV10-3. The germline CDR1 and CDR2 sequences are ENHRY and SYGVKD. CDR3 length equals 13 residues. The CDR3 loop is CAISEEKGNIQYF.

The chain employs TRBV5-6 and TRBJ1-3; TCRdb designates TRBD1, a call that cannot be tested without DNA. There are 14 residues in the CDR3. Germline V gene data show CDR1 as SGHDT and CDR2 as YYEEEE. CDR3 sequence reads: CASSLGDTGNTIYF. Looking up the rest from reference TRBV5-6 and TRBJ1-3 gives the full variable domain: DAGVTQSPTHLIKTRGQQVTLRCSPKSGHDTVSWYQQALGQGPQFIFQYYEEEERQRGNFPDRFSGHQFPNYSSELNVNALLLGDSALYLCASSLGDTGNTIYFGEGSWLTVV.